This record covers a single TCR beta chain. No antigen is known for it. No much larger clonotype is one base removed from it; base qualities were not supplied. The collaborating institutions used their own protocols to collect whole blood in K2EDTA tubes. For TCRbeta analysis, collaborators shipped samples in one of three forms: frozen whole blood, isolated PBMCs, or DNA extracted from either of those sample types. This sample stems from a study of blood T cell repertoires in COVID-19 (dated by TCRdb to the early 2020s). Context from the whole study: Collaborator samples came from the United States, Italy and Spain and covered acute and convalescent phases of COVID-19. The prospective study material was composed of cDNA or gDNA derived from T cells, B-cell-depleted T cells, or PBMCs. Deeply sampled blood TCRbeta repertoires from subjects exposed to, actively infected with, or recovered from COVID-19 were included in the dataset. A freely available public database, intended as a resource for researchers studying the immune response to SARS-CoV-2, is where the repertoires were released. Samples came from the ongoing ImmuneRACE study (first 160 participants) plus 1,254 subjects from 6 global collaborators. Nearly every sample came with metadata listing a de-identified subject ID, COVID-19 status, age in years and sex. Where available, HLA class I and class II types were taken from metadata supplied by the sample provider and were not determined by assay-based typing.

TCRbeta CDR3 regions were amplified from genomic DNA by means of the immunoSEQ Assay, a bias-controlled multiplex PCR. From the authors' description of their analysis: Within the assay, amplification of reference gene primers was used to estimate how many nucleated cells each sample contained. To quantify the absolute abundance of each unique TCRbeta CDR3 rearrangement, sequence reads were collapsed and filtered. For each sample, productive Simpson clonality was calculated as the square root of Simpson's diversity index over productive rearrangements. TCRdb obtained this table from immuneACCESS and retained in-frame rearrangements with V and J assigned. These tables miss some clones; where compared with another copy, unresolved V genes account for less than half of the shortfall, and the remainder is unexplained. V and J calls and clone size come straight from that table; D and trimming were deduced from the DNA. In all, the sample holds 45,000 to 70,000 clones, and 91% of those were seen once. The ten largest clones take up approximately 6.6% of the sample.

Study-wide findings and limitations: Clinical and demographic metadata were provided uncurated, with the amount varying by source and participant.

This TCR was sampled from a woman aged 55-75 years with active or convalescent COVID-19. The material sequenced was peripheral blood.

The sequence in DNA is TGTGCCAGCAGTTCGGGACAGGGGGCTAACTATGGCTACACCTTC. This encodes CASSSGQGANYGYTF. The chain is assembled from TRBV28 and TRBJ1-2; the central 11 bases match TRBD1. The germline V gene sets CDR1 to MDHEN and CDR2 to SYDVKM. The germline V end is reduced by 4 bases and the J end by 0 bases; junction bases left unmatched: 1. Its CDR3 holds 15 amino acids, cysteine through phenylalanine. The CDR3 DNA has 45 bases and is translated from base 1.